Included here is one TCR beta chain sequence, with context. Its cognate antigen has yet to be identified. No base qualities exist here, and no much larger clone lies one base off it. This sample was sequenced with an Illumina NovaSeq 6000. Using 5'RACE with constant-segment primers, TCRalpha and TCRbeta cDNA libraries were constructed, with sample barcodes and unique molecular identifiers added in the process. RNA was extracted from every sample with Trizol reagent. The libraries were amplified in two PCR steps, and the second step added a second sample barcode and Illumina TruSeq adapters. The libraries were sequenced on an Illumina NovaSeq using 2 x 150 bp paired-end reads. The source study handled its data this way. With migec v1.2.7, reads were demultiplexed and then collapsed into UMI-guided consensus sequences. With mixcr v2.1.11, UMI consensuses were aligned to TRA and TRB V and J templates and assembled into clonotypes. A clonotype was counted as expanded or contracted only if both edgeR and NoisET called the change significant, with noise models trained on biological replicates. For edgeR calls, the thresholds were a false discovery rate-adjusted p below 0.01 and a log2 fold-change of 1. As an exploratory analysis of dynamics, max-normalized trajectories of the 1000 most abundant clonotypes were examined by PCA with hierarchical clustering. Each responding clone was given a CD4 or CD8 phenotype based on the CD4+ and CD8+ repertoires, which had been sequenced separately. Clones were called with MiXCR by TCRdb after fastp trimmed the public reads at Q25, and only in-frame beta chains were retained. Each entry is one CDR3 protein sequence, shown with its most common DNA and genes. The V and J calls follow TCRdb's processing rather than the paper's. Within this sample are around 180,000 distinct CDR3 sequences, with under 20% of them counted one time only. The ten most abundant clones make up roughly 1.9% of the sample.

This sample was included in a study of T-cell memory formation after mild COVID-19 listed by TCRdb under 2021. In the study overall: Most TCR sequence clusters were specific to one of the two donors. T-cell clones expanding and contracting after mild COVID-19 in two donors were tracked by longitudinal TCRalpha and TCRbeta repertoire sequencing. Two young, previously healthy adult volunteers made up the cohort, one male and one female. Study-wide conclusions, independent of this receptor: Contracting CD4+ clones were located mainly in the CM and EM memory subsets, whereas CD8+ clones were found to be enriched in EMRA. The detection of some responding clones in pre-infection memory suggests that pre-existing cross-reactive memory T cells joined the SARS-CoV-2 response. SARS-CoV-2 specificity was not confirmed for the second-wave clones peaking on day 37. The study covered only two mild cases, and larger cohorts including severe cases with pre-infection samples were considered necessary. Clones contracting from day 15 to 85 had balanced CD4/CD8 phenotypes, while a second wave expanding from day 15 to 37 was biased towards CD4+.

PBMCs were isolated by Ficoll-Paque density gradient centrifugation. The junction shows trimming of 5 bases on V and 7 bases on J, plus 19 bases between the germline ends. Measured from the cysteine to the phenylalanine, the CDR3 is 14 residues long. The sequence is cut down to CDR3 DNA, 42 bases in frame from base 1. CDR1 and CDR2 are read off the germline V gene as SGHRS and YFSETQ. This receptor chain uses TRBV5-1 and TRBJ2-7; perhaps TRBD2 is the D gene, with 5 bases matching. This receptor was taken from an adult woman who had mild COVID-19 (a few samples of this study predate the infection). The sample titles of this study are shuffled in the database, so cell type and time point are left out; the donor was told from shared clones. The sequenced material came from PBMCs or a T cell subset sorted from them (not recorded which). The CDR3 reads CASRRSDSLGEQYF. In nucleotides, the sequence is TGCGCCAGCAGACGTTCGGACTCCCTGGGGGAGCAGTACTTC.